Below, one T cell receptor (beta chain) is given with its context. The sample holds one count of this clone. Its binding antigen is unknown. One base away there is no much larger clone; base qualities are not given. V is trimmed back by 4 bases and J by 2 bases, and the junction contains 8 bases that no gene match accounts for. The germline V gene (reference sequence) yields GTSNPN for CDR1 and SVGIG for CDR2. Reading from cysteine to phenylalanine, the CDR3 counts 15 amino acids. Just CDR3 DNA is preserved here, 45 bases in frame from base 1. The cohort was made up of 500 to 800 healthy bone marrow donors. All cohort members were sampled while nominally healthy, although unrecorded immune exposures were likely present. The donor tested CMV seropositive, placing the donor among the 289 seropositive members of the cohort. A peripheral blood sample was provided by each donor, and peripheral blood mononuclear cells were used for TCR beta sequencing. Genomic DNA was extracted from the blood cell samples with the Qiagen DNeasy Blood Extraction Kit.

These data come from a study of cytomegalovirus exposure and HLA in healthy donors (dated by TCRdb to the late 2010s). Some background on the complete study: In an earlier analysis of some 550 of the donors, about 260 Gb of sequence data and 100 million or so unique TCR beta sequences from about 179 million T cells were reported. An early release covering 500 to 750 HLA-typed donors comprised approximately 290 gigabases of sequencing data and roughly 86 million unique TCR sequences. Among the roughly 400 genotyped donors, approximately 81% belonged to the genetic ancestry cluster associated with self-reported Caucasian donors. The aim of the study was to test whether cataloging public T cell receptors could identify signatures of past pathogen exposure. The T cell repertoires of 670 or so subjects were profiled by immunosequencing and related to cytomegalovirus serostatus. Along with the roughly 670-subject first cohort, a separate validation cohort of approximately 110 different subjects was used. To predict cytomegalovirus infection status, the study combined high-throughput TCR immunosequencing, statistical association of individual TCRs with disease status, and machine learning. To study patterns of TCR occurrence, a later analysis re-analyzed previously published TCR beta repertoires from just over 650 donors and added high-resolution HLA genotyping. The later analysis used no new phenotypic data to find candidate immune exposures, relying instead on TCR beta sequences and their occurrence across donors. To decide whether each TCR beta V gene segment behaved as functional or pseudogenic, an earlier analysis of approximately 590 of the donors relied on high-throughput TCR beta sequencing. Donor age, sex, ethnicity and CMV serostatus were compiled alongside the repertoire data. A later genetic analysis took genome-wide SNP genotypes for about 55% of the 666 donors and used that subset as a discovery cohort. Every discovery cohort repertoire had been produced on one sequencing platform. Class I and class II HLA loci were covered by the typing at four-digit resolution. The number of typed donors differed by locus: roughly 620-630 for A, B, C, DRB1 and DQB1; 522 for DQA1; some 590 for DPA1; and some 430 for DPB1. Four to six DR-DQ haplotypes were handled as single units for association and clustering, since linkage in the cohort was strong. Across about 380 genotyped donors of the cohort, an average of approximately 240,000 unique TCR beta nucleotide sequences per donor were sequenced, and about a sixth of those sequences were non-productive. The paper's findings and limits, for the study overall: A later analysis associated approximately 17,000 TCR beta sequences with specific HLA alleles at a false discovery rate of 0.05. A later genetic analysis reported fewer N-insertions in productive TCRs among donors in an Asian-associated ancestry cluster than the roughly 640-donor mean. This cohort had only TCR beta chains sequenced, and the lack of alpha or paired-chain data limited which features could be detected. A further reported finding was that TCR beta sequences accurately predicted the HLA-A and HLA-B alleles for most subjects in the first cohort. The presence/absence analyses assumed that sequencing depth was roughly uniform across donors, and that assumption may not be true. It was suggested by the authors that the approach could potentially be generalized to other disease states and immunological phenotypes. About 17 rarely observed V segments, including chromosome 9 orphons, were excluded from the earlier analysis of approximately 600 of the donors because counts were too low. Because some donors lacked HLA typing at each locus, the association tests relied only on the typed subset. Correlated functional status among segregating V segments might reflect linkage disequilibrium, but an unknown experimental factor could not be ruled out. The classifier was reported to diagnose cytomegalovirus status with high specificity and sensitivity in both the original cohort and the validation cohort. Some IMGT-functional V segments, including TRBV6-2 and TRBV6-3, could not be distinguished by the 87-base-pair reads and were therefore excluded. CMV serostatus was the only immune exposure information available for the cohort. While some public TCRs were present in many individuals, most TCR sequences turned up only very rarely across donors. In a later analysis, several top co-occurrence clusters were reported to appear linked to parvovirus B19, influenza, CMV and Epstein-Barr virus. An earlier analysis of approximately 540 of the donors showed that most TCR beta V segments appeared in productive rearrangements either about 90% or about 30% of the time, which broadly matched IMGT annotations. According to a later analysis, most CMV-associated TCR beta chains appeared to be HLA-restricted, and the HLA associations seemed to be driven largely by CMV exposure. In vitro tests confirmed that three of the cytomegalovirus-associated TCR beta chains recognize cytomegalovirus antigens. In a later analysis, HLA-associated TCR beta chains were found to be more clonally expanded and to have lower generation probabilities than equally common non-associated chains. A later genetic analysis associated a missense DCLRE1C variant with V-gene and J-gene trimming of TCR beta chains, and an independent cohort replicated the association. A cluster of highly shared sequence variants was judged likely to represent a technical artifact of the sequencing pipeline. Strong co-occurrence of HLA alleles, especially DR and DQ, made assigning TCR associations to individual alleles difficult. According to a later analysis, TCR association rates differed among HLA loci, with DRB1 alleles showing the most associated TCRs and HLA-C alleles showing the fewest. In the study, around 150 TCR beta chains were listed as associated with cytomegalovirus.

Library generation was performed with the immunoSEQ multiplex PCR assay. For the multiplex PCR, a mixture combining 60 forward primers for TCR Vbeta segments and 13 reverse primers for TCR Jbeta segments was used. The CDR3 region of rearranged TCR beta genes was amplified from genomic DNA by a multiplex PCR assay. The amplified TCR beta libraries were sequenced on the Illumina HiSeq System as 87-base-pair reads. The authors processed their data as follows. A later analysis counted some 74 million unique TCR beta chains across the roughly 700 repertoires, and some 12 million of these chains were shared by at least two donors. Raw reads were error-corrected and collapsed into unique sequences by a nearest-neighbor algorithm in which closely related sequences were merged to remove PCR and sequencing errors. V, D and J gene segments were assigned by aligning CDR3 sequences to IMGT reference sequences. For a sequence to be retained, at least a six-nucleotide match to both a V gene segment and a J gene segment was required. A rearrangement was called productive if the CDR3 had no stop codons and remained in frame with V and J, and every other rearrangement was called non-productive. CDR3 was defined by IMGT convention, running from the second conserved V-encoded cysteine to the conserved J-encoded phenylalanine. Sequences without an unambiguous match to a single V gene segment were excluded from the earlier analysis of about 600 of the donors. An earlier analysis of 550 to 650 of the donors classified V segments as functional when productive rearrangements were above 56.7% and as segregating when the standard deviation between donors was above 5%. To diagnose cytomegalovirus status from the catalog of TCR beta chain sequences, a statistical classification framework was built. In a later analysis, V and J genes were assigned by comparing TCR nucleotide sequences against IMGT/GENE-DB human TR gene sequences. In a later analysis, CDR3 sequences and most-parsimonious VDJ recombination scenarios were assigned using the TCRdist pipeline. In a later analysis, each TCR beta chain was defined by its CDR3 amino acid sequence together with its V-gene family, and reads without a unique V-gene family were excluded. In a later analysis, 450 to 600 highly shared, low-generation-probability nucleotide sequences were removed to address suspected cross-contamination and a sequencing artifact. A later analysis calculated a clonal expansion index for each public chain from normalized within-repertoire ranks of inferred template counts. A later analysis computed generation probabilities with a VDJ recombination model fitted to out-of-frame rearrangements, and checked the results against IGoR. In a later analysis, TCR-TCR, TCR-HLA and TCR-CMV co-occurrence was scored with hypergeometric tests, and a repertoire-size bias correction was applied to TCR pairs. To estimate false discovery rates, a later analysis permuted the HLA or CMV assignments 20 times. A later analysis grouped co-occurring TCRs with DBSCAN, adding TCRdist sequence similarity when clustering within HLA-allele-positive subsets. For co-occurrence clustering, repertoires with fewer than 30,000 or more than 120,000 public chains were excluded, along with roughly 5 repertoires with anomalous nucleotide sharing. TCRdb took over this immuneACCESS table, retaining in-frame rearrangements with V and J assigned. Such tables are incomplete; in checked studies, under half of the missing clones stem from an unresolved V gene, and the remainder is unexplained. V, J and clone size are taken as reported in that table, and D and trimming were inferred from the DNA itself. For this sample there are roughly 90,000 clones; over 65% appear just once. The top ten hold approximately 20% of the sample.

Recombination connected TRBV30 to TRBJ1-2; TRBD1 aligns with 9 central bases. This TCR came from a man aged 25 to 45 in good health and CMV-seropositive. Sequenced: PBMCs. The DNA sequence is TGTGCCTGGATTCGGACAGGGGAATACAACTATGGCTACACCTTC. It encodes CAWIRTGEYNYGYTF.